This record concerns one TCR beta chain sequence. What it binds is not known. The data were obtained in a study of long-term antiretroviral therapy in people with HIV. Looking at the study overall: It was about a decade after the earliest samples that the 2015 immediate-ART recommendation appeared.

The study's findings and limits: Diversity measured after ART increased yet remained under transplant donor controls.

Each donor had at least one pre-ART and at least two post-ART PBMC samples. The samples, holding about 1-10 million cryopreserved PBMC, were thawed before DNA extraction was carried out. Version v3.0 of the immunoSEQ assay ran at survey level. Only in-frame clones appear in the TCRdb table, and some are missing; sequencing was by immunoSEQ multiplex PCR. The sample lists almost 35,000 clones; 70% to 90% were seen once. This receptor was obtained from a woman in her 30s with HIV. The sequenced sample was unsorted PBMCs, obtained just over 2.7 years before starting antiretroviral therapy.

The DNA for the CDR3 is TGCGCCAGCAGCCTGGGACTGATAACCTACAATGAGCAGTTCTTC. This gives the protein CASSLGLITYNEQFF. The rearrangement uses TRBV4-1 and TRBJ2-1, with a possible D match to TRBD2 (6 bases). CDR3 length: 15 amino acids. The V gene's germline CDR1 is MGHRA and CDR2 YSYEKL. V was clipped by 4 bases and J by 2 bases, with 12 bases between them.